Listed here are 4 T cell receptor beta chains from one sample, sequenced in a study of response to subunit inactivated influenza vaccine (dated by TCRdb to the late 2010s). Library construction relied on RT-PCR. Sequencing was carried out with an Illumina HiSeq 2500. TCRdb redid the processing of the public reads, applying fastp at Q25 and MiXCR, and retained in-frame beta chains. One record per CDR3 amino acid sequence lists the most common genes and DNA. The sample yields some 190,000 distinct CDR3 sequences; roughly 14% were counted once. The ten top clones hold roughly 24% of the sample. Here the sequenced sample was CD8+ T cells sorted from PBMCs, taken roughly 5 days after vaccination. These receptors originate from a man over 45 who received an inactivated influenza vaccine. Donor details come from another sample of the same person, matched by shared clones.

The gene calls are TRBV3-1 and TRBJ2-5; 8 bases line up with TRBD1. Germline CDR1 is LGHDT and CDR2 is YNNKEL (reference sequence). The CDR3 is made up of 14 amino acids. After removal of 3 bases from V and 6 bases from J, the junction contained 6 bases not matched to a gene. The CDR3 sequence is CASSQTGAWKTQYF. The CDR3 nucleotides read TGTGCCAGCAGCCAGACAGGGGCTTGGAAGACCCAGTACTTC.

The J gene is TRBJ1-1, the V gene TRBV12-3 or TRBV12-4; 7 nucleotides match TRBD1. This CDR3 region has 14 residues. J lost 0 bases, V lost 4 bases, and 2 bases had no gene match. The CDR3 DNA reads TGTGCCAGCAGTTCAGGGGGTATGAACACTGAAGCTTTCTTT. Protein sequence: CASSSGGMNTEAFF.

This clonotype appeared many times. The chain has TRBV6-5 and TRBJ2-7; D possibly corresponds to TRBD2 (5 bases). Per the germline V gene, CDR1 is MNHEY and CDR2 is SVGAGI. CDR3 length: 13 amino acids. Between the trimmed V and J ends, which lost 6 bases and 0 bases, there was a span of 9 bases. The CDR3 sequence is CASSYRDSYEQYF. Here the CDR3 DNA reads TGTGCCAGCAGCTACCGGGACTCCTACGAGCAGTACTTC.

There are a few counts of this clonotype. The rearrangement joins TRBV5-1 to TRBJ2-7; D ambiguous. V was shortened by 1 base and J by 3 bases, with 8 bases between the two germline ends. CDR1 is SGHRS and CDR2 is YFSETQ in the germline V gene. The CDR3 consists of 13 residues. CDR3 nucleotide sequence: TGCGCCAGCAGCTTGACACCTTACTACGAGCAGTACTTC. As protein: CASSLTPYYEQYF.